A single sample is the source of the 11 T cell receptor beta chains below, sequenced in a study of T cell responses to AZD1222 COVID-19 vaccine. Sequenced by immunoSEQ multiplex PCR; TCRdb stores in-frame clones only, minus some. Found here are 70,000 to 90,000 clones, approximately 78% of them singletons; the top ten hold around 21%. This specimen consisted of peripheral blood, obtained on day 0 of AZD1222 vaccination. These receptors originate from an adult in good health.

J is TRBJ1-3 and V is TRBV11-2; D unresolved. This CDR3 has 17 amino acids. The germline V gene has CDR1 SGHAT and CDR2 FQNNGV. Trimming removed 0 bases at V and 0 bases at J, with 12 bases between. CDR3 in DNA: TGTGCCAGCAGCTTAGATCAAGGCGGAGCCTCTGGAAACACCATATATTTT. It codes for CASSLDQGGASGNTIYF.

CDR3: CASTQGVAPGELFF. The DNA of the CDR3 is TGTGCCAGCACCCAAGGGGTGGCCCCCGGGGAGCTGTTTTTT. The chain is built from TRBV2 and TRBJ2-2, with D perhaps TRBD1 (5 bases). The CDR3 is 14 amino acids. Trimming pared 7 bases from V and 6 bases from J, leaving 15 bases between. Germline loops: CDR1 SNHLY, CDR2 FYNNEI.

The rearrangement uses TRBV5-1 and TRBJ2-1; 9 nucleotides agree with TRBD1. Trimming removed 0 bases from V and 8 bases from J; junction bases left unmatched: 9. CDR1 is SGHRS and CDR2 is YFSETQ in the germline V gene. The CDR3 totals 16 residues. The CDR3 nucleotides are TGCGCCAGCAGCTTGGAAGGACAGGGGACTTTTGATGAGCAGTTCTTC. Protein: CASSLEGQGTFDEQFF.

This clone was counted once. The chain is built from TRBV7-2 and TRBJ2-5, with D unresolved. This CDR3 contains 14 residues. Germline V lookup: CDR1 SGHTA, CDR2 FQGNSA. Trimming left V 4 bases short and J 3 bases short, with 12 bases between. The CDR3 DNA reads as TGTGCCAGCAGCTCCCTCTTCATGAAAGAGACCCAGTACTTC. The encoded protein is CASSSLFMKETQYF.

The chain has TRBV7-2 and TRBJ1-6, with TRBD1 as a possible D gene (5 bases). Germline CDR1 SGHTA, CDR2 FQGNSA. V lost 5 bases to trimming and J lost 1 base, with 15 bases between them. The CDR3 runs to 17 residues. The CDR3 sequence is CASSVGGGASYNSPLHF. Written as DNA, the CDR3 is TGTGCCAGCAGCGTAGGTGGAGGGGCGTCCTATAATTCACCCCTCCACTTT. Looking up the rest from reference TRBV7-2 and TRBJ1-6 gives the full variable domain: GAGVSQSPSNKVTEKGKDVELRCDPISGHTALYWYRQSLGQGLEFLIYFQGNSAPDKSGLPSDRFSAERTGGSVSTLTIQRTQQEDSAVYLCASSVGGGASYNSPLHFGNGTRLTVT.

The chain couples TRBV2 to TRBJ1-5, with TRBD1 matching 9 bases. Per germline, CDR1 SNHLY and CDR2 FYNNEI. The CDR3 totals 14 residues. V was pared by 9 bases and J by 9 bases, with 12 bases of the junction left unmatched. The CDR3 region has the DNA TGTGCCAGTTCCGGGACAGGGTCCCTGAGGCCCCAGCATTTT. It is translated as CASSGTGSLRPQHF.

The rearrangement joins TRBV5-1 to TRBJ1-6; the match to TRBD1 covers 10 bases. Trimming cost V 4 bases and J 9 bases; bases outside gene matches: 10. The CDR3 runs to 16 residues. The V gene's germline CDR1 is SGHRS and CDR2 YFSETQ. The CDR3 here is CASSDRRQGAGSPLHF. Here the CDR3 DNA reads TGCGCCAGCAGCGATCGACGACAGGGGGCAGGTTCACCCCTCCACTTT. Drawing the rest from reference TRBV5-1 and TRBJ1-6, the complete variable domain is KAGVTQTPRYLIKTRGQQVTLSCSPISGHRSVSWYQQTPGQGLQFLFEYFSETQRNKGNFPGRFSGRQFSNSRSEMNVSTLELGDSALYLCASSDRRQGAGSPLHFGNGTRLTVT.

The chain joins TRBV7-9 to TRBJ2-7, with 8 bases lining up with TRBD1. This CDR3 is 18 amino acids long. CDR1 and CDR2 (germline): SEHNR, FQNEAQ (reference sequence). After removal of 2 bases from V and 4 bases from J, the junction contained 16 bases not matched to a gene. The DNA of the CDR3 is TGTGCCAGCAGCTTACCATATACCGGACAGGGAGGATTGTACGAGCAGTACTTC. Translated: CASSLPYTGQGGLYEQYF.

This clone was detected only a few times. The chain employs TRBV2 and TRBJ1-5; TRBD1 matches 7 bases. The germline gives CDR1 SNHLY, CDR2 FYNNEI. With 7 bases clipped from V and 2 bases from J, the junction kept 5 bases outside the gene matches. CDR3 length equals 14 residues. CDR3 DNA: TGTGCCAGCAACATTGACAGGGGCAATCAGCCCCAGCATTTT. Its protein product is CASNIDRGNQPQHF.

The J gene is TRBJ2-6, the V gene TRBV4-3; the D is unclear. The germline V gene has CDR1 LGHNA and CDR2 YSLEER. Trimming took 0 bases from V and 0 from J, leaving 6 bases between them. This CDR3 is 16 amino acids long. The CDR3 DNA sequence: TGCGCCAGCAGCCAAGATTTAGGCTCTGGGGCCAACGTCCTGACTTTC. This gives the protein CASSQDLGSGANVLTF.

This clone has only a few counts. The chain joins TRBV5-1 to TRBJ2-7; 8 nucleotides align to TRBD1. Trimming removed 4 bases from V and 2 bases from J; junction bases left unmatched: 5. This CDR3 spans 14 amino acids. Germline loops: CDR1 SGHRS, CDR2 YFSETQ. CDR3 loop: CASSGGQDAYEQYF. CDR3 in DNA: TGCGCCAGCAGCGGGGGACAGGATGCCTACGAGCAGTACTTC.